This TCR beta chain derives from a study of shared clonotypes between healthy human individuals. The overall study: Each donor's CD8 memory used one plate, CD8 naive two, each CD4 subset three.

Some clones are missing from TCRdb's copy, which holds only in-frame ones; the method was immunoSEQ multiplex PCR. Of 2 million to 3 million clones in the sample, 93% were seen once. Findings of the study overall: Between a few donors, naive CD4 clonotypes were shared at a level of about 5%. A generally larger estimated richness was seen in naive subsets than in memory subsets.

This clone occurred once. Its antigen remains unidentified. Other nucleotide sequences from this sample produce the same CDR3. Germline V CDR1 and CDR2: SQVTM, ANQGSEA. V lost 3 bases to trimming and J lost 4 bases, with 4 bases between them. This CDR3 is 12 amino acids long. CD4+ cell separation produced CD45RA+ naive and CD45RA-negative memory subsets. This TCR derives from a man younger than 35 in good health. Some clones in this sample may be carry-over from other donors' samples. The chain is built from TRBV29-1 and TRBJ2-6; D is ambiguous. The sequencing input was naive CD4+ T cells from PBMCs. Subset in this sample: CD45RA+ positively selected. CDR3: CSVESGANVLTF. The DNA for the CDR3 is TGCAGCGTTGAGAGCGGGGCCAACGTCCTGACTTTC.